Following are 20 T cell receptor beta chains from one sample sequenced in a study of T-cell reconstitution after alpha-beta-depleted transplantation in children. Unique molecular identifiers were built into the TCRbeta library. In TCRdb, the PCR reads were re-called with MiXCR into one record per CDR3 protein. Of about 580,000 distinct CDR3 sequences listed, roughly 24% were seen once; the top ten hold approximately 14%. Sequenced material: PBMCs, mostly from graft donor cells, taken 360 days after TCRalphabeta/CD19-depleted stem cell transplant. The origin of the receptors is a boy in the first two years of life who had a stem cell transplant for acute myeloid leukemia, so the T cells may come from the graft donor.

The gene calls are TRBV11-1 and TRBJ2-1; D perhaps matches TRBD2 (5 bases). Between the trimmed V and J ends, which lost 3 bases and 0 bases, there was a span of 12 bases. The CDR3 spans 16 residues. Germline-derived CDR1 and CDR2 are SGHAT and FQDESV (reference sequence). The CDR3 is CASSFRGSSSYNEQFF. The CDR3 coding sequence is TGTGCCAGCAGCTTCCGGGGTTCCAGCTCCTACAATGAGCAGTTCTTC.

The table lists this clonotype with many counts. The chain recombines TRBV20-1 with TRBJ2-7; no clear D gene. With 0 bases removed from V and 1 base from J, the gap between germline ends came to 7 bases. The germline V gene encodes CDR1 DFQATT and CDR2 SNEGSKA (reference sequence). CDR3 size: 13 residues. CDR3 amino acids: CSAREVVSYEQYF. CDR3 nucleotide sequence: TGCAGTGCTAGAGAGGTGGTTTCCTACGAGCAGTACTTC.

This chain links TRBV20-1 with TRBJ1-4; no clear D gene. V dropped 3 bases and J dropped 4 bases, with 12 bases sitting between them. The CDR3 covers 14 residues. In germline, CDR1 is DFQATT, CDR2 SNEGSKA (reference sequence). The CDR3 bases are TGCAGTGCTAGGGGGTCTTCACTTAATGAAAAACTGTTTTTT. Amino acid sequence: CSARGSSLNEKLFF.

This clonotype was found many times. The chain employs TRBV20-1 and TRBJ1-6, with 10 bases that match TRBD1. The CDR3 spans 16 residues. CDR1 DFQATT and CDR2 SNEGSKA come from the germline V gene (reference sequence). Trimming cost V 2 bases and J 3 bases; bases outside gene matches: 4. The CDR3 sequence is CSARLRDRGYNSPLHF. CDR3 sequence (DNA): TGCAGTGCTAGACTCCGGGACAGGGGCTATAATTCACCCCTCCACTTT.

This clonotype was recorded a few times. V is TRBV10-2 and J is TRBJ2-2; D is perhaps TRBD1 (6 bases). Germline loops: CDR1 WSHSY, CDR2 SAAADI. This CDR3 is 16 amino acids long. Trimming took off 6 bases at V and 7 bases at J, with 21 bases between the two ends. CDR3 loop: CASSLRSGVQGGELFF. CDR3 bases: TGCGCCAGCAGCCTCAGATCAGGGGTTCAGGGCGGGGAGCTGTTTTTT.

This clonotype appeared many times. This chain uses TRBV29-1 with TRBJ2-7; 7 positions agree with TRBD1. This CDR3 has 13 residues. V lost 1 base and J lost 3; bases outside the gene matches: 3. The germline V gene encodes CDR1 SQVTM and CDR2 ANQGSEA. This CDR3 reads CSVEGAGGYEQYF. The CDR3 nucleotides are TGCAGCGTTGAAGGGGCAGGGGGCTACGAGCAGTACTTC.

This clonotype appeared a few times. V is TRBV20-1 and J is TRBJ2-5; TRBD2 is a possible D gene (5 bases). Looked up from germline, CDR1 is DFQATT and CDR2 is SNEGSKA (reference sequence). Trimming shortened V by 5 bases and J by 1 base, and 17 bases separated the two germline ends. The CDR3 totals 15 residues. The CDR3 reads CSAVRLPGSQETQYF. The CDR3 DNA is TGCAGTGCTGTGCGGCTTCCGGGGAGCCAAGAGACCCAGTACTTC.

This clonotype was counted ten times or more. A junction end diverges from the germline sequence, so it may reflect a read error. The chain joins TRBV6-2 or TRBV6-3 to TRBJ1-1; D is ambiguous. The CDR3 is 11 residues long. From germline, CDR1 is MNHEY and CDR2 SVGEGT. The chain's CDR3 is CASSYPGEEAF. The CDR3 DNA sequence: TGTGCCAGCAGTTACCCCGGGGAAGAGGCGTTT.

This clonotype was recorded many times. The genes are TRBV28 and TRBJ1-2, with 7 bases fitting TRBD1. Trimming removed 6 bases from V and 3 bases from J; junction bases left unmatched: 10. The CDR3 has 15 residues. Germline V CDR1 and CDR2: MDHEN, SYDVKM. CDR3 nucleotide sequence: TGTGCCAGCAGCCAAAGGACCGACAGGGACTATGGCTACACCTTC. Its protein is CASSQRTDRDYGYTF.

In this sample, this clonotype turned up many times. The V call is TRBV12-3 or TRBV12-4, the J call TRBJ2-2; D unclear. Trimming removed 6 bases from V and 6 bases from J, with 17 bases in between. The CDR3 has 15 residues. The CDR3 reads CASRWGSRDPGELFF. As DNA, the CDR3 is TGTGCCAGCAGGTGGGGTTCAAGAGATCCCGGGGAGCTGTTTTTT.

This clonotype came up a few times. CDR3 loop: CASSLVGKIETDTQYF. CDR3 in DNA: TGTGCCAGCAGCTTGGTTGGGAAAATCGAGACAGATACGCAGTATTTT. The J gene is TRBJ2-3, the V gene TRBV5-4; D not resolved. This CDR3 spans 16 amino acids. In germline, CDR1 is SGHNT, CDR2 YYREEE (reference sequence). Trimming took 0 bases from V and 3 from J, leaving 14 bases between them.

The chain uses TRBV13 and TRBJ2-3; TRBD2 matches 10 bases. Germline V CDR1 and CDR2: PRHDT, FYEKMQ (reference sequence). V was clipped by 4 bases and J by 2 bases; unmatched bases: 9. The CDR3 covers 17 residues. CDR3 sequence reads: CASSSPLAGVTTDTQYF. CDR3 sequence (DNA): TGTGCCAGCAGCTCCCCCCTAGCGGGGGTTACCACAGATACGCAGTATTTT. The full variable domain, with the rest looked up from reference TRBV13 and TRBJ2-3, is AAGVIQSPRHLIKEKRETATLKCYPIPRHDTVYWYQQGPGQDPQFLISFYEKMQSDKGSIPDRFSAQQFSDYHSELNMSSLELGDSALYFCASSSPLAGVTTDTQYFGPGTRLTVL.

CDR3 in amino acids: CASTAGASAYEQYF. The CDR3, as DNA: TGTGCCAGCACCGCCGGGGCCTCCGCCTACGAGCAGTACTTC. The chain combines TRBV2 with TRBJ2-7; perhaps D is TRBD1 or TRBD2 (5 bases each). The CDR3 sequence is 14 residues long. V lost 7 bases, J lost 2 bases, and 15 bases lay in between. Germline CDR1 is SNHLY and CDR2 is FYNNEI. The whole variable domain, remainder taken from reference TRBV2 and TRBJ2-7, is EPEVTQTPSHQVTQMGQEVILRCVPISNHLYFYWYRQILGQKVEFLVSFYNNEISEKSEIFDDQFSVERPDGSNFTLKIRSTKLEDSAMYFCASTAGASAYEQYFGPGTRLTVT.

V gene TRBV20-1 combines with J gene TRBJ1-5; unclear D gene. The germline V gene encodes CDR1 DFQATT and CDR2 SNEGSKA (reference sequence). The V end was cut by 0 bases, the J end by 5 bases, with 17 bases between. The CDR3 consists of 16 residues. The CDR3 DNA follows: TGCAGTGCTAGAGATCCGCGTGAGAGCCTCGATCAGCCCCAGCATTTT. Translating it yields CSARDPRESLDQPQHF.

This clonotype has at least ten counts. The chain has TRBV18 and TRBJ2-1, with D unresolved. Trimming took 2 bases from V and 1 from J, leaving 12 bases between them. The CDR3 is 16 amino acids. CDR1 is KGHSH, CDR2 LQKENI, per germline. CDR3 coding DNA: TGTGCCAGCTCACCATTGAACAGTCCATCCTACAATGAGCAGTTCTTC. Protein sequence: CASSPLNSPSYNEQFF.

This clonotype was detected a few times. The genes are TRBV20-1 and TRBJ2-3; the match to TRBD1 covers 7 bases. V shed 3 bases and J 6 bases; nucleotides not matched to a gene: 3. This CDR3 is built from 12 residues. CDR1 DFQATT and CDR2 SNEGSKA come from the germline V gene (reference sequence). The CDR3 spells CSASGDSDTQYF. The CDR3 region has the DNA TGCAGTGCTAGCGGGGACAGCGATACGCAGTATTTT.

This rearrangement joins TRBV6-1 to TRBJ2-7, with D perhaps given as TRBD1 or TRBD2 (6 bases each). Per the germline V gene, CDR1 is MNHNS and CDR2 is SASEGT. Trimming removed 5 bases from V and 3 bases from J, with 17 bases in between. This CDR3 has 15 residues. The CDR3 DNA sequence: TGTGCCAGCAGTACCAAGGGGGGCGCGATCTACGAGCAGTACTTC. Protein product: CASSTKGGAIYEQYF.

This clonotype was recorded once. The chain joins TRBV21-1 to TRBJ1-4. TRBV21-1 is annotated as a pseudogene. This CDR3 spans 15 amino acids. The CDR3 DNA reads as TGTGCCAGCAGCAAACAGGAAGGAGTGCTGGAAAAACTGTTTTTT. It is translated as CASSKQEGVLEKLFF.

This clonotype has a count of ten or more. The chain couples TRBV29-1 to TRBJ1-1; possibly TRBD1 for D (5 bases). CDR1 SQVTM and CDR2 ANQGSEA come from the germline V gene. The CDR3 is 13 residues long. V lost 4 bases to trimming and J lost 4 bases, with 13 bases between them. The CDR3 loop reads CSVGQFLLTEAFF. For the CDR3, the DNA is TGCAGCGTTGGACAGTTCCTTCTCACTGAAGCTTTCTTT. Combining the CDR3 with reference TRBV29-1 and TRBJ1-1 gives the whole variable domain SAVISQKPSRDICQRGTSLTIQCQVDSQVTMMFWYRQQPGQSLTLIATANQGSEATYESGFVIDKFPISRPNLTFSTLTVSNMSPEDSSIYLCSVGQFLLTEAFFGQGTRLTVV.

This chain connects TRBV20-1 to TRBJ2-1; TRBD1 matches 8 bases. The CDR3 totals 19 residues. J gave up 0 bases and V 6 bases, and 19 bases lay outside the gene matches. The germline V gene encodes CDR1 DFQATT and CDR2 SNEGSKA (reference sequence). CDR3 loop: CSAPGRRQGWGSSYNEQFF. CDR3 nucleotides: TGCAGTGCGCCGGGCCGCAGACAGGGGTGGGGAAGCTCCTACAATGAGCAGTTCTTC.